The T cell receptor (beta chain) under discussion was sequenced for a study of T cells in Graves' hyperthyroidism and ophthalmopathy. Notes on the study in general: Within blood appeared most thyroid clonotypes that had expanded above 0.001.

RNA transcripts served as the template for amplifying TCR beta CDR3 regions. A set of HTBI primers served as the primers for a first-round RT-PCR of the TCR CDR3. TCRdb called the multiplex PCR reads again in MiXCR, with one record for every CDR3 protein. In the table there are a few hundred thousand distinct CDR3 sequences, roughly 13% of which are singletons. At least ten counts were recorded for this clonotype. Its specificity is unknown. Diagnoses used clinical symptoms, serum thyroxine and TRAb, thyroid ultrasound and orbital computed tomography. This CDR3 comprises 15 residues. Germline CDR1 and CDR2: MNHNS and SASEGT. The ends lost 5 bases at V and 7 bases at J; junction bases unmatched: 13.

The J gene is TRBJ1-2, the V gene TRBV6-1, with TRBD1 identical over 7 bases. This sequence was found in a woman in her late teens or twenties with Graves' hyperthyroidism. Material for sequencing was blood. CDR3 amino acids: CASSLPGTVASGYTF. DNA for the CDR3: TGTGCCAGCAGTCTACCTGGGACAGTTGCTTCTGGCTACACCTTC.